This T cell receptor (beta chain) was sequenced in a study of blood T cells in healthy people across ages. Study results and limitations: Roughly linear age-related decline in beta diversity appeared, significant by age approximately 43. Diversity was higher, and naive CD4+ cells more numerous, in long-lived donors than in aged donors. Possibly confounding the expanded clonotype changes was the fact that donor CMV status was unknown.

Trimming left V 2 bases short and J 9 bases short, with 23 bases between. CDR3 length: 18 amino acids. Germline V lookup: CDR1 SEHNR, CDR2 FQNEAQ (reference sequence). Combining a sample-barcoded 5' primer with a J-beta primer mix, a second PCR ran for roughly 7 to 12 cycles. MiXCR, applied by TCRdb to the 5' RACE reads, yields one record per CDR3 protein. The sample consists of around 2 million distinct CDR3 sequences, approximately 39% of them appearing once. Donors gave approximately 9.9 milliliters of peripheral blood apiece. This clonotype was found a few times. Its antigen is currently unknown. The sequenced sample consisted of blood. This receptor was obtained from a human donor in good health. The chain joins TRBV7-9 to TRBJ1-6; D perhaps matches TRBD1 (5 bases). This CDR3 reads CASSLSFIGGTRRSPLHF. The CDR3 nucleotides are TGTGCCAGCAGCTTAAGTTTTATCGGTGGGACCCGTCGTTCACCCCTCCACTTT.